This entry lists 26 T cell receptor beta chains sequenced from one sample in a study of shared clonotypes between healthy human individuals. Here immunoSEQ multiplex PCR was the method, and the copy in TCRdb shows in-frame clones only, minus some. The sample shows some 480,000 clones, 70% to 80% of them seen only once. The sequenced sample was PBMCs. These receptors all stem from a woman between 35 and 50 years old in good health. Some clones in this sample may be carry-over from other donors' samples.

The CDR3 nucleotides read TGTGCCAGCAGTTTAAGTAGGCGGAATGAAAAACTGTTTTTT. It specifies CASSLSRRNEKLFF. The chain carries TRBV28 and TRBJ1-4; D is uncertain. There are 14 residues in the CDR3. Germline V lookup: CDR1 MDHEN, CDR2 SYDVKM. V was shortened by 2 bases and J by 5 bases, with 9 bases between the two germline ends.

This chain joins TRBV18 and TRBJ2-7, with 15 positions matching TRBD2. This CDR3 has 20 amino acids. Germline values: CDR1 KGHSH, CDR2 LQKENI. Germline trimming cut 4 bases from V and 1 base from J; bases unmatched to any gene: 14. The CDR3 nucleotides are TGTGCCAGCTCACGGTGGGCGGGGACTAGCGGGAGGAGCGGGTCCTACGAGCAGTACTTC. Translating it yields CASSRWAGTSGRSGSYEQYF.

This clone has just one count. The chain joins TRBV28 to TRBJ2-3; possibly TRBD2 for D (5 bases). Germline V gene data show CDR1 as MDHEN and CDR2 as SYDVKM. The CDR3 consists of 11 residues. The CDR3 sequence is CALAKGDTQYF. The DNA for the CDR3 is TGTGCGTTAGCGAAAGGAGATACGCAGTATTTT.

The J gene is TRBJ1-6, the V gene TRBV7-2, with D possibly matching TRBD1 (5 bases). Germline values: CDR1 SGHTA, CDR2 FQGNSA. CDR3 length: 15 residues. The V end was cut by 0 bases, the J end by 13 bases, with 16 bases between. CDR3 amino acids: CASSLAQGISSPLHF. CDR3 nucleotide sequence: TGTGCCAGCAGCTTAGCCCAGGGAATCAGCTCGCCCCTCCACTTT.

J is TRBJ2-1 and V is TRBV29-1; D might be TRBD2 (5 bases). Trimming removed 3 bases from V and 0 bases from J, with 15 bases in between. Germline CDR1 SQVTM, CDR2 ANQGSEA. CDR3 length: 16 amino acids. The CDR3 protein is CSVDAGFRGSYNEQFF. The CDR3 DNA reads as TGCAGCGTTGATGCTGGCTTCCGGGGCTCCTACAATGAGCAGTTCTTC.

The CDR3 DNA reads as TGTGCCAGCAGCGTAGGGTCAGTCTATAATGAAAAACTGTTTTTT. Translating it yields CASSVGSVYNEKLFF. The chain carries TRBV9 and TRBJ1-4; D remains ambiguous. The CDR3 runs to 15 residues. Per germline, CDR1 SGDLS and CDR2 YYNGEE. V was trimmed by 0 bases and J by 4 bases, leaving 10 bases between them.

V and J are TRBV6-1 and TRBJ2-1, with TRBD2 identical over 7 bases. Germline CDR1 is MNHNS and CDR2 is SASEGT. The length of the CDR3 is 14 residues. The J segment lost 3 bases and the V segment lost 6 bases, leaving 5 bases of the junction unmatched. CDR3 bases: TGTGCCAGCAGAGTGAGCGGGAACTACAATGAGCAGTTCTTC. Amino acids: CASRVSGNYNEQFF.

V is TRBV18 and J is TRBJ2-7; 15 positions agree with TRBD2. V dropped 3 bases and J dropped 4; count of bases not matched to a gene: 4. The CDR3 loop spans 16 amino acids. From germline, CDR1 is KGHSH and CDR2 LQKENI. The CDR3 DNA reads TGTGCCAGCTCACCCTCCGGGACTAGCGGGGGGTACGAGCAGTACTTC. Protein sequence: CASSPSGTSGGYEQYF.

Regarding this clone: This clone may be a read error of a much larger clone one base away. This chain uses TRBV30 with TRBJ1-5, with D tentatively TRBD1 (5 bases). The CDR3 spans 14 residues. Trimming took 2 bases from V and 6 from J, leaving 14 bases between them. Germline V gene lookup returns CDR1 GTSNPN and CDR2 SVGIG (reference sequence). DNA of the CDR3: TGTGCCTGGAGTCTGGGACGGGGAGGTCAGCCCCAGCATTTT. Its translation: CAWSLGRGGQPQHF.

The V call is TRBV7-9, the J call TRBJ2-3, with a possible D match to TRBD1 (5 bases). The CDR3 runs to 15 residues. The germline V gene encodes CDR1 SEHNR and CDR2 FQNEAQ (reference sequence). V was shortened by 2 bases and J by 2 bases, with 11 bases between the two germline ends. Written as DNA, the CDR3 is TGTGCCAGCAGCTTAAGGCAGGGATCCACAGATACGCAGTATTTT. This gives the protein CASSLRQGSTDTQYF. Filled out from reference TRBV7-9 and TRBJ2-3, the complete variable domain reads DTGVSQNPRHKITKRGQNVTFRCDPISEHNRLYWYRQTLGQGPEFLTYFQNEAQLEKSRLLSDRFSAERPKGSFSTLEIQRTEQGDSAMYLCASSLRQGSTDTQYFGPGTRLTVL.

This clone showed up just a few times. The rearrangement uses TRBV29-1 and TRBJ2-1; 8 nucleotides match TRBD2. In germline, CDR1 is SQVTM, CDR2 ANQGSEA. The CDR3 spans 17 residues. J was trimmed by 7 bases and V by 5 bases; bases with no gene match: 19. CDR3 amino acids: CSVSTGLAGGPGNEQFF. The CDR3 region has the DNA TGCAGCGTTTCTACTGGGTTGGCGGGAGGCCCTGGGAATGAGCAGTTCTTC.

The gene calls are TRBV5-4 and TRBJ2-1; 8 bases line up with TRBD2. V was clipped by 4 bases and J by 5 bases; unmatched bases: 8. This CDR3 is built from 15 residues. Germline loops: CDR1 SGHNT, CDR2 YYREEE (reference sequence). The CDR3 region is CASSAGLGLNNEQFF. The CDR3 DNA follows: TGTGCCAGCAGCGCGGGACTAGGACTTAACAATGAGCAGTTCTTC. Using reference TRBV5-4 and TRBJ2-1 for the parts outside the CDR3, the full variable domain is ETGVTQSPTHLIKTRGQQVTLRCSSQSGHNTVSWYQQALGQGPQFIFQYYREEENGRGNFPPRFSGLQFPNYSSELNVNALELDDSALYLCASSAGLGLNNEQFFGPGTRLTVL.

CDR3 region: CAWSRNNEQFF. The CDR3 region has the DNA TGTGCCTGGAGCCGAAACAATGAGCAGTTCTTC. The gene calls are TRBV30 and TRBJ2-1; the D is unclear. CDR3 length: 11 residues. Germline V gene data show CDR1 as GTSNPN and CDR2 as SVGIG (reference sequence). Trimming removed 3 bases at V and 5 bases at J, with 5 bases between.

The CDR3 sequence: CASSPLGDNQPQHF. The CDR3 DNA reads as TGTGCCAGCAGCCCCCTCGGGGACAATCAGCCCCAGCATTTT. The V and J genes are TRBV4-2 and TRBJ1-5; D is unclear. The CDR3 has 14 amino acids. V gave up 4 bases and J gave up 3 bases, with 10 bases separating them. The germline V gene encodes CDR1 LGHNA and CDR2 YNFKEQ.

For this clone: A read error may produce the germline difference seen at one junction end. The V call is TRBV10-3, the J call TRBJ1-2; unclear D gene. Germline V gives CDR1 ENHRY, CDR2 SYGVKD. The CDR3 contains 15 residues. CDR3 in amino acids: CASSEASTGGYGYTF. For the CDR3, the DNA is TGTGCCAGCAGTGAAGCATCGACCGGCGGGTATGGCTACACCTTC.

The V and J genes are TRBV5-1 and TRBJ2-1; 11 nucleotides line up with TRBD2. The junction had 6 bases not matched to a gene; V was cut back by 3 bases and J by 4 bases. The CDR3 is 16 residues long. Per the germline V gene, CDR1 is SGHRS and CDR2 is YFSETQ. DNA of the CDR3: TGCGCCAGCAGCTACATAGCGGGAGGGAAATACAATGAGCAGTTCTTC. This codes for CASSYIAGGKYNEQFF.

CDR3 sequence (DNA): TGCAGCGTTGGGGGACTAGCGGGCTCCTACGAGCAGTACTTC. It yields the protein CSVGGLAGSYEQYF. The rearrangement joins TRBV29-1 to TRBJ2-7; 12 bases agree with TRBD2. Germline V lookup: CDR1 SQVTM, CDR2 ANQGSEA. The CDR3 covers 14 residues. Losses at the gene ends were 4 bases for V and 0 bases for J; bases not matched to a gene: 1.

The chain links TRBV7-2 to TRBJ1-4, with 8 nucleotides matching TRBD1. Losses at the gene ends were 5 bases for V and 7 bases for J; bases not matched to a gene: 12. The CDR3 loop spans 16 amino acids. Looked up from germline, CDR1 is SGHTA and CDR2 is FQGNSA. The CDR3 loop is CASSTYTGGGGEKLFF. For the CDR3, the DNA is TGTGCCAGCAGCACTTACACAGGGGGAGGGGGTGAAAAACTGTTTTTT.

The chain recombines TRBV7-9 with TRBJ2-7, with TRBD2 matching 10 bases. After removal of 1 base from V and 2 bases from J, the junction contained 2 bases not matched to a gene. CDR1 is SEHNR and CDR2 is FQNEAQ in the germline V gene (reference sequence). The CDR3 has 15 residues. The CDR3 spells CASSLGAGGPYEQYF. The DNA for the CDR3 is TGTGCCAGCAGCTTAGGAGCGGGAGGGCCCTACGAGCAGTACTTC.

In this sample, this clone turned up once. The chain is built from TRBV9 and TRBJ2-2, with D maybe TRBD2 (5 bases). Between the trimmed V and J ends, which lost 4 bases and 0 bases, there was a span of 16 bases. There are 17 residues in the CDR3. Looked up from germline, CDR1 is SGDLS and CDR2 is YYNGEE. CDR3 sequence (DNA): TGTGCCAGCAGCCCCCGGCGGGCTTCGTCGAACACCGGGGAGCTGTTTTTT. Encoded protein: CASSPRRASSNTGELFF.

The genes are TRBV2 and TRBJ2-7, with D perhaps given as TRBD1 or TRBD2 (5 bases each). The CDR3 runs 13 residues. V was cut by 10 bases and J by 2 bases, with 15 bases left in between. Germline V gene lookup returns CDR1 SNHLY and CDR2 FYNNEI. This CDR3 is CATGRDGPYEQYF. The CDR3 DNA follows: TGTGCCACCGGACGGGACGGTCCCTACGAGCAGTACTTC.

This chain links TRBV6-1 with TRBJ2-1, with TRBD1 matching over 8 bases. J lost 12 bases, V lost 1 base, and 5 bases had no gene match. The CDR3 is 13 residues long. CDR1 is MNHNS, CDR2 SASEGT, per germline. The CDR3 DNA follows: TGTGCCAGCAGTGAAGTTTCCGGGACAGGGCAGTTCTTC. Protein: CASSEVSGTGQFF.

The chain uses TRBV7-8 and TRBJ2-3; 7 bases line up with TRBD2. CDR1 SGHVS and CDR2 FQNEAQ come from the germline V gene. The trim removed 1 base at V and 1 base at J, leaving 8 bases unmatched. The CDR3 is 17 residues long. The CDR3 sequence: CASSLEGPSGGTDTQYF. Written as DNA, the CDR3 is TGTGCCAGCAGCTTAGAGGGTCCTAGCGGTGGCACAGATACGCAGTATTTT.

This chain uses TRBV27 with TRBJ2-3; D may match TRBD1 or TRBD2 (6 bases each). This CDR3 comprises 15 residues. The germline V gene has CDR1 MNHEY and CDR2 SMNVEV (reference sequence). Trimming removed 6 bases from V and 4 bases from J, with 17 bases in between. The CDR3 coding sequence is TGTGCCAGCAGGAGGGGGGAGTATGGGGCAGATACGCAGTATTTT. It specifies CASRRGEYGADTQYF.

The rearrangement uses TRBV5-4 and TRBJ2-7; 11 bases are shared with TRBD2. Unmatched junction bases numbered 6, after V lost 0 bases and J lost 7 bases. Germline CDR1 and CDR2: SGHNT and YYREEE (reference sequence). CDR3 length equals 15 residues. CDR3 sequence: CASSLVLAGGGEQYF. DNA for the CDR3: TGTGCCAGCAGCTTGGTCCTAGCGGGAGGAGGAGAGCAGTACTTC.

On this clone itself: At one of its ends the junction is not consistent with the germline gene, which may arise from a read error. The chain links TRBV6-5 to TRBJ2-2; 12 bases align to TRBD2. Germline assignment: CDR1 MNHEY and CDR2 SVGAGI. CDR3 length: 16 amino acids. The CDR3 region has the DNA TGTGCCAGCAGTTACAAACTAGCGGGAGGACGGGGGGGGCTGTTTTTT. It is translated as CASSYKLAGGRGGLFF.